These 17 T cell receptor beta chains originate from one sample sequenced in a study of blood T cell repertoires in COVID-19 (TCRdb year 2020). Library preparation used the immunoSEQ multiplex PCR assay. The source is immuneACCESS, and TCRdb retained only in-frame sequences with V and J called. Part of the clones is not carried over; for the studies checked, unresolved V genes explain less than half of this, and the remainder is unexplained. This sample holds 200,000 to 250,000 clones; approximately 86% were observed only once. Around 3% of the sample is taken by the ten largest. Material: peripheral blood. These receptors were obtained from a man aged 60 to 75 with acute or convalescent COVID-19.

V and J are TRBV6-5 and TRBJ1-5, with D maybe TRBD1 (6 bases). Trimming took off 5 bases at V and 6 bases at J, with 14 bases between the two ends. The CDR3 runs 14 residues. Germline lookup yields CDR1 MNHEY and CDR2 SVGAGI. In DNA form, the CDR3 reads TGTGCCAGCAGTCACAGGGAAACGGGTCAGCCCCAGCATTTT. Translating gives CASSHRETGQPQHF.

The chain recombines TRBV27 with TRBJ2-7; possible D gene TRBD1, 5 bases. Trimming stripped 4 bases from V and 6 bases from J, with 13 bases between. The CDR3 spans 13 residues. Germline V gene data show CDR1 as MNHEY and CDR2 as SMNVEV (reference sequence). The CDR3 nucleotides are TGTGCCAGCAGTTCCTACGGACAATCCGAGCAGTACTTC. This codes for CASSSYGQSEQYF.

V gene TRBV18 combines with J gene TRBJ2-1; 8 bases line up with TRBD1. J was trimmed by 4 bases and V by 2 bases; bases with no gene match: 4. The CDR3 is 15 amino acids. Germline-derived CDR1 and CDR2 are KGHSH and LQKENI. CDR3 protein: CASSPGRTGYNEQFF. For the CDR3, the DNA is TGTGCCAGCTCACCAGGGAGGACAGGGTACAATGAGCAGTTCTTC.

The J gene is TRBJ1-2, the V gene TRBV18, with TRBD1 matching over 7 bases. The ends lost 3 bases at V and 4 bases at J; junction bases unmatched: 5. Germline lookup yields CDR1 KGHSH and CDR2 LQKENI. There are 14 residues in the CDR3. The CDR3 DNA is TGTGCCAGCTCACCGTCGGCAGGGGGCTATGGCTACACCTTC. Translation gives CASSPSAGGYGYTF.

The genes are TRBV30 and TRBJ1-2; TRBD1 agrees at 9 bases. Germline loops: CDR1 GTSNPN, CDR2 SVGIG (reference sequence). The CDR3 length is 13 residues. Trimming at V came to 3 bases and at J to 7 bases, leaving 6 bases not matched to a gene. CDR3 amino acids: CAWRLQGASGYTF. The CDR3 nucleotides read TGTGCCTGGAGGTTACAGGGGGCAAGTGGCTACACCTTC.

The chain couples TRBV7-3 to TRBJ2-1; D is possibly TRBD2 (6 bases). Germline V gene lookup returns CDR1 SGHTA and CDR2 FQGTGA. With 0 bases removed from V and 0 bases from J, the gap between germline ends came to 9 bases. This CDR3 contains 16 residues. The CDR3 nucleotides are TGTGCCAGCAGCTTAACGGGAGGAAGCTCCTACAATGAGCAGTTCTTC. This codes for CASSLTGGSSYNEQFF.

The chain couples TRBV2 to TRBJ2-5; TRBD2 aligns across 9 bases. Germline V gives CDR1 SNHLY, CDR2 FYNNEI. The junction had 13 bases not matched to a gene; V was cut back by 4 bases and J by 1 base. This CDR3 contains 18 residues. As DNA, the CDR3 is TGTGCCAGCAGTGCGGATTCGCTGGGACTAGCTTTCCAAGAGACCCAGTACTTC. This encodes CASSADSLGLAFQETQYF.

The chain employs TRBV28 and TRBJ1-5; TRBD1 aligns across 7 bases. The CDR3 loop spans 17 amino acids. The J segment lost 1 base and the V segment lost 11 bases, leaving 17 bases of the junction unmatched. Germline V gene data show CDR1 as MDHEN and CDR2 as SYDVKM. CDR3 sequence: CAHRAGGMFGSNQPQHF. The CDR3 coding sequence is TGTGCCCATCGGGCAGGGGGGATGTTTGGCAGCAATCAGCCCCAGCATTTT.

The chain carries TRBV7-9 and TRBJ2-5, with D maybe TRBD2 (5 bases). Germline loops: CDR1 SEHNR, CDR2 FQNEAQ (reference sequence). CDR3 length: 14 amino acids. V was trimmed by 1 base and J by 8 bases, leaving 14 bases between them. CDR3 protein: CASSLGGSAETQYF. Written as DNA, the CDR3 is TGTGCCAGCAGCTTAGGCGGTAGCGCGGAAACCCAGTACTTC.

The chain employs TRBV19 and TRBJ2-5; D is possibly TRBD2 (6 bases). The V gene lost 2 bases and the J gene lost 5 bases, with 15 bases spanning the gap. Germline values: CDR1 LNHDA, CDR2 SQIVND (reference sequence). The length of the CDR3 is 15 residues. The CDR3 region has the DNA TGTGCCAGTAGTATAAATCGGTGGGACTTCGAGACCCAGTACTTC. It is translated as CASSINRWDFETQYF.

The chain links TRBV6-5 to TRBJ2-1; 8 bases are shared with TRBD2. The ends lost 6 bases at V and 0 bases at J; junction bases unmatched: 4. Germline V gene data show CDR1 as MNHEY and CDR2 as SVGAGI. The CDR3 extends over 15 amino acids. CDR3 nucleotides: TGTGCCAGCAGCCGGGGGGGGAGCTCCTACAATGAGCAGTTCTTC. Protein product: CASSRGGSSYNEQFF.

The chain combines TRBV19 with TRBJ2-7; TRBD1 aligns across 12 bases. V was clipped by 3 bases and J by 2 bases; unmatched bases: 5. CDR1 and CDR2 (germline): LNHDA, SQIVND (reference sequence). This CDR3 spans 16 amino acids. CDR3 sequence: CASSMGTGGPTYEQYF. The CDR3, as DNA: TGTGCCAGTAGTATGGGGACAGGGGGCCCCACCTACGAGCAGTACTTC.

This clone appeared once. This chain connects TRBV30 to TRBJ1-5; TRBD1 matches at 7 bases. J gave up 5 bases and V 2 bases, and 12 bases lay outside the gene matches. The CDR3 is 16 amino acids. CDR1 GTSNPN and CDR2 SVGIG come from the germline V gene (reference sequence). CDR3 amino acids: CAWSRTGQQPDQPQHF. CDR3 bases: TGTGCCTGGAGTCGGACAGGCCAACAACCCGATCAGCCCCAGCATTTT.

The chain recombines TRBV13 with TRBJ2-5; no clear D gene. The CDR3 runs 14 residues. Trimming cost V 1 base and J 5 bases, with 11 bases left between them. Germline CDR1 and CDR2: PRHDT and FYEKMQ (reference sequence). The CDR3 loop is CASSLERLDETQYF. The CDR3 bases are TGTGCCAGCAGCTTAGAACGGCTAGACGAGACCCAGTACTTC.

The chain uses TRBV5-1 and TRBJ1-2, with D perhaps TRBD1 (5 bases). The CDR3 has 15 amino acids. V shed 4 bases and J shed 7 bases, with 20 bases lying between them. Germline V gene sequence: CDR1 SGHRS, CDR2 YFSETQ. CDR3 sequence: CASSPGASPSGGYTF. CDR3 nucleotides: TGCGCCAGCAGCCCTGGGGCCAGCCCGTCAGGTGGCTACACCTTC.

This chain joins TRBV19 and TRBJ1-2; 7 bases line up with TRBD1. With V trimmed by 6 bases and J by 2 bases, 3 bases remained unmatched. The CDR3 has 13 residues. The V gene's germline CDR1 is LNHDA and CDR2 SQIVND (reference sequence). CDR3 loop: CASRTGLNYGYTF. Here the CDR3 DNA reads TGTGCCAGTAGGACAGGGTTAAACTATGGCTACACCTTC.

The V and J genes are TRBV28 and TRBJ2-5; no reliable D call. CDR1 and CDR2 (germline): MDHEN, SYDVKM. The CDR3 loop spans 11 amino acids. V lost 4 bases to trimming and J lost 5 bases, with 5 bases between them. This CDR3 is CASSSFETQYF. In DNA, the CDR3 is TGTGCCAGCAGTTCTTTTGAGACCCAGTACTTC.